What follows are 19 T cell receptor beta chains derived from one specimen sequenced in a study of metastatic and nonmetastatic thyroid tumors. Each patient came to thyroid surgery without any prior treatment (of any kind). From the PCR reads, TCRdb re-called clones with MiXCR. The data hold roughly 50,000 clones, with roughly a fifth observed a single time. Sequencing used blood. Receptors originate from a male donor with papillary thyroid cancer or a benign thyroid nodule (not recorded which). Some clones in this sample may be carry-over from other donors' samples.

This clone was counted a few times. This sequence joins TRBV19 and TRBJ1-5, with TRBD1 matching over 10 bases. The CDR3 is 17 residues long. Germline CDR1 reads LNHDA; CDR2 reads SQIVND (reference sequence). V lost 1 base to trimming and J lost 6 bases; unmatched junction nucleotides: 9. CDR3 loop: CASSIVSRTGGIQPQHF. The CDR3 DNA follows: TGTGCCAGTAGTATAGTGTCCAGGACAGGGGGTATTCAGCCCCAGCATTTT.

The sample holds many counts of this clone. In DNA form, the CDR3 reads TGTGCCAGCACCTCCGAGTCCTACGAGCAGTACTTC. This sequence encodes CASTSESYEQYF. The chain employs TRBV7-9 and TRBJ2-7; no firm D call. This CDR3 spans 12 amino acids. CDR1 and CDR2 from the germline V gene are SEHNR and FQNEAQ (reference sequence). Trimming took 7 bases from V and 1 from J, leaving 8 bases between them.

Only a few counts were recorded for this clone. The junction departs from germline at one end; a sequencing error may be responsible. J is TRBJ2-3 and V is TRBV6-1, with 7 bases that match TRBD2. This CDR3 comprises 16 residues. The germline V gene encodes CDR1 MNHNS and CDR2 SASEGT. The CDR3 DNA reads TGTGCCAGCCTGGGGGGGAAGGGGCAAGACACAGATACGCATTATTTT. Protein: CASLGGKGQDTDTHYF.

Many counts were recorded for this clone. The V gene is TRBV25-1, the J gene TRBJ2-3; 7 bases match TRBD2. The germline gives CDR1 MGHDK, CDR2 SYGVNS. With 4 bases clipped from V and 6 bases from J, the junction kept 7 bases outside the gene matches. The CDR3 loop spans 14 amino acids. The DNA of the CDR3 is TGTGCCAGCAGTGGGACCCTAGCGGTGGATACGCAGTATTTT. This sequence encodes CASSGTLAVDTQYF.

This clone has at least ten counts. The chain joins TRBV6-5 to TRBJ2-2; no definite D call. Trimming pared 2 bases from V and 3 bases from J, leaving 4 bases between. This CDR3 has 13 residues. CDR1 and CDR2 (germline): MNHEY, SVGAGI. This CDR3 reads CASSYDDTGELFF. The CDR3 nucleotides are TGTGCCAGCAGTTACGACGACACCGGGGAGCTGTTTTTT.

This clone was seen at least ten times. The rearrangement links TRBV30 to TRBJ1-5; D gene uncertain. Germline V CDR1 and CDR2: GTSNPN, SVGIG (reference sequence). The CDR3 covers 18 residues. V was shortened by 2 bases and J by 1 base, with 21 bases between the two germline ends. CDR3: CAWSPRGGFEISNQPQHF. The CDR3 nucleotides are TGTGCCTGGAGTCCTCGGGGAGGGTTCGAAATAAGCAATCAGCCCCAGCATTTT.

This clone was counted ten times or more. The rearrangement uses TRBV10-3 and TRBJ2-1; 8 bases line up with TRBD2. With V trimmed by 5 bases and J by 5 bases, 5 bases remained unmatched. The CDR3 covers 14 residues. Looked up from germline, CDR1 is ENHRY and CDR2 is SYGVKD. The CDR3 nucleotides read TGTGCCATCAGTAAGGGACTAGGGGACAATGAGCAGTTCTTC. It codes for CAISKGLGDNEQFF.

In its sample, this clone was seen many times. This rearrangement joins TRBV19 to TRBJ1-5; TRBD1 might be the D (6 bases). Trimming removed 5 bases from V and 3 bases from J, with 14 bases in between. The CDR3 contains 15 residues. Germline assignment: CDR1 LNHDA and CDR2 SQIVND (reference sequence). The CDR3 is CASSVTGQPNQPQHF. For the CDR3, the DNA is TGTGCCAGTAGTGTCACCGGACAGCCCAATCAGCCCCAGCATTTT. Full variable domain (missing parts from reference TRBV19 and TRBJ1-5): DGGITQSPKYLFRKEGQNVTLSCEQNLNHDAMYWYRQDPGQGLRLIYYSQIVNDFQKGDIAEGYSVSREKKESFPLTVTSAQKNPTAFYLCASSVTGQPNQPQHFGDGTRLSIL.

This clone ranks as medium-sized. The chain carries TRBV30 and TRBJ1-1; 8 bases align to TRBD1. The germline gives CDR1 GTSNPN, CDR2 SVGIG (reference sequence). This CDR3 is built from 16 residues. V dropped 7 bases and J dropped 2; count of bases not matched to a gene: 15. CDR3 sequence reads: CASWTGIILRNTEAFF. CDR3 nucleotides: TGTGCCTCATGGACAGGGATTATCCTTCGAAACACTGAAGCTTTCTTT. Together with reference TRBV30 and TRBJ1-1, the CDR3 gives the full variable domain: SQTIHQWPATLVQPVGSPLSLECTVEGTSNPNLYWYRQAAGRGLQLLFYSVGIGQISSEVPQNLSASRPQDRQFILSSKKLLLSDSGFYLCASWTGIILRNTEAFFGQGTRLTVV.

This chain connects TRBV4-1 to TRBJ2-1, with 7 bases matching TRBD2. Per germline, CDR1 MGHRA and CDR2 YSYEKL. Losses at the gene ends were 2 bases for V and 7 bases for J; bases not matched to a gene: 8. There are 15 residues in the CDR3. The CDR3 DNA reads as TGCGCCAGCAGCCAACCAAGGCGGGGGAGAAATGAGCAGTTCTTC. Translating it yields CASSQPRRGRNEQFF.

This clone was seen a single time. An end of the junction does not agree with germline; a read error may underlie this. The CDR3 sequence is CANSQHPEGAYEQYF. In nucleotides, the CDR3 is TGCGCCAACAGCCAGCACCCGGAAGGGGCCTACGAGCAGTACTTC. The J gene is TRBJ2-7, the V gene TRBV4-1; possibly TRBD1 for D (5 bases). The CDR3 sequence is 15 residues long. Germline CDR1 reads MGHRA; CDR2 reads YSYEKL.

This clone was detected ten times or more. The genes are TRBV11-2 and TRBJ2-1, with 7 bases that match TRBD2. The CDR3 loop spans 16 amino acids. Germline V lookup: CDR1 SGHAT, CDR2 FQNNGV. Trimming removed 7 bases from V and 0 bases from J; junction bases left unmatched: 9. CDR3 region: CASNPRSSGSYNEQFF. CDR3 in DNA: TGTGCCAGCAACCCCCGTTCTAGCGGCTCCTACAATGAGCAGTTCTTC.

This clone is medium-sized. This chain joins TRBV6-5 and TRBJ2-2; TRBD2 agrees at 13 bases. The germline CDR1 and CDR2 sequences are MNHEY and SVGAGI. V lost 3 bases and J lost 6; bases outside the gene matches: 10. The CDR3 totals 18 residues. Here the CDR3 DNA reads TGTGCCAGCAGTTATCAAAGACTAGCGGGAGGATGGGCCGGGGAGCTGTTTTTT. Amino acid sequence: CASSYQRLAGGWAGELFF.

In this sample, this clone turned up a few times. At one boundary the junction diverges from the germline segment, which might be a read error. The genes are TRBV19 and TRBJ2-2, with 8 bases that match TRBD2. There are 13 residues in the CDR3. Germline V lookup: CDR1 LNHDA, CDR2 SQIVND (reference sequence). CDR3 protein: CASSISRRGVLFF. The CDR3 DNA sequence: TGTGCCAGTAGTATATCGAGGCGGGGGGTGCTGTTTTTT.

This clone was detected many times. CDR3 bases: TGTGCCAGTAGAGACGGACAGGGAATCGGGGAGCTGTTTTTT. This sequence encodes CASRDGQGIGELFF. This chain connects TRBV2 to TRBJ2-2; 8 bases map to TRBD1. The V and J ends lost 9 bases and 7 bases, in that order; junction bases with no gene match: 10. CDR3 length: 14 amino acids. CDR1 is SNHLY, CDR2 FYNNEI, per germline.

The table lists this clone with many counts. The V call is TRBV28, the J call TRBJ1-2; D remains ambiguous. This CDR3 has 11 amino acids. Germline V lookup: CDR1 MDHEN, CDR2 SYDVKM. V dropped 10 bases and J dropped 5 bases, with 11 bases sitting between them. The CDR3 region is CATLGLYGYTF. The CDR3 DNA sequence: TGTGCCACCCTCGGCCTATATGGCTACACCTTC.

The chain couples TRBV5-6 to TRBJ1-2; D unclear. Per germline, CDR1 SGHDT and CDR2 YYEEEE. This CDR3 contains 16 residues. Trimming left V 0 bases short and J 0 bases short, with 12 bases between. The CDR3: CASSLGATPANYGYTF. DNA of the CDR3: TGTGCCAGCAGCTTGGGTGCCACCCCAGCTAACTATGGCTACACCTTC.

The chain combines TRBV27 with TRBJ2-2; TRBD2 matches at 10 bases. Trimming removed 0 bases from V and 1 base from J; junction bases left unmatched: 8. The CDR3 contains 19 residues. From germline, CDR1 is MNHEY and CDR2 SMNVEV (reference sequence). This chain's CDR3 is CASSLSQGRLAGNTGELFF. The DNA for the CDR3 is TGTGCCAGCAGTTTATCGCAGGGCCGACTAGCGGGGAACACCGGGGAGCTGTTTTTT.

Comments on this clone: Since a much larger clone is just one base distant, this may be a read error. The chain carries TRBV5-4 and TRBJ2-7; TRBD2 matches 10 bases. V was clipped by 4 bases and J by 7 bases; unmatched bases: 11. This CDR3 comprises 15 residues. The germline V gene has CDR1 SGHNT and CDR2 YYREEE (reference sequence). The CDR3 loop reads CASSQPGLACWEQYF. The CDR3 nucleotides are TGTGCCAGCAGCCAGCCGGGACTAGCGTGCTGGGAGCAGTACTTC. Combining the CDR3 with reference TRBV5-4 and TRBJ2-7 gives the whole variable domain ETGVTQSPTHLIKTRGQQVTLRCSSQSGHNTVSWYQQALGQGPQFIFQYYREEENGRGNFPPRFSGLQFPNYSSELNVNALELDDSALYLCASSQPGLACWEQYFGPGTRLTVT.